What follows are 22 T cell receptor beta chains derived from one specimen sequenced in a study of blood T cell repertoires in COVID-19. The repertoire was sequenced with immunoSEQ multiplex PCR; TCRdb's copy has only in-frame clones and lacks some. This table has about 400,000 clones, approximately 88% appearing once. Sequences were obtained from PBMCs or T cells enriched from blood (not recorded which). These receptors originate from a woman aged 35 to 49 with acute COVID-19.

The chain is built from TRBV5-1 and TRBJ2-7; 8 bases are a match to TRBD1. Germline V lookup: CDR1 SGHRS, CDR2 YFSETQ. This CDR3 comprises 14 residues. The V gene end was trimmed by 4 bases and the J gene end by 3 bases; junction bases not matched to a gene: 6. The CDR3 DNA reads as TGCGCCAGCAGCGCGCAGGGGGCAAACTACGAGCAGTACTTC. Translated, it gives CASSAQGANYEQYF.

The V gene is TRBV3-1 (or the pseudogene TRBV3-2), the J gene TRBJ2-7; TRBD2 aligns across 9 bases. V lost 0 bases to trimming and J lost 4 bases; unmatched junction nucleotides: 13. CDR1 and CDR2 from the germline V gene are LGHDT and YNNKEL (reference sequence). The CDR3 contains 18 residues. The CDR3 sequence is CASSQDPGGTSRGYEQYF. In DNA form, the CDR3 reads TGTGCCAGCAGCCAAGACCCCGGAGGGACTAGCCGAGGTTACGAGCAGTACTTC.

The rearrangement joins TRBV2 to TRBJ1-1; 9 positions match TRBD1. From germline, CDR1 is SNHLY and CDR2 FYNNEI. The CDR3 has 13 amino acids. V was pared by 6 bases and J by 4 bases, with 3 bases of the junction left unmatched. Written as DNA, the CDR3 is TGTGCCAGCAGGGGACAGGGTCTCACTGAAGCTTTCTTT. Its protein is CASRGQGLTEAFF.

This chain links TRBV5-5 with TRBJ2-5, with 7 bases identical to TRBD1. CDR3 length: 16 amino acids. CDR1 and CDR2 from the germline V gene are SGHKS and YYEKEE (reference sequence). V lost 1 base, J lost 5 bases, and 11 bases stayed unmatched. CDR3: CASSLKGGPLMETQYF. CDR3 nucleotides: TGTGCCAGCAGCTTGAAAGGGGGCCCCCTCATGGAGACCCAGTACTTC.

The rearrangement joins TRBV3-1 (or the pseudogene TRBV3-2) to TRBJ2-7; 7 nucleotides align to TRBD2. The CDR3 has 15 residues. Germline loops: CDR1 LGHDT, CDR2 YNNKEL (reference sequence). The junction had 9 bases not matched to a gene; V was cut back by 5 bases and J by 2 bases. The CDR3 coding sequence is TGTGCCAGCAGCTCAGGAGGCGGGGGACCCTACGAGCAGTACTTC. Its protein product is CASSSGGGGPYEQYF.

CDR3 DNA sequence: TGTGCCAGCAGCAAAGGCCGACAGGTGAACACTGAAGCTTTCTTT. Translating it yields CASSKGRQVNTEAFF. The V gene is TRBV21-1, the J gene TRBJ1-1; the D segment call TRBD1 is taken from the table without a DNA check. TRBV21-1 is classified as a pseudogene. The CDR3 is 15 residues long.

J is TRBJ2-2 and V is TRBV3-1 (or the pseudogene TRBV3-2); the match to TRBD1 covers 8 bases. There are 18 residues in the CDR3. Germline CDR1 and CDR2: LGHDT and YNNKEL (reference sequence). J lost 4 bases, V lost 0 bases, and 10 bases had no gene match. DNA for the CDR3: TGTGCCAGCAGCCAAGAGCGAAGGACAGGGACCTTCACCGGGGAGCTGTTTTTT. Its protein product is CASSQERRTGTFTGELFF.

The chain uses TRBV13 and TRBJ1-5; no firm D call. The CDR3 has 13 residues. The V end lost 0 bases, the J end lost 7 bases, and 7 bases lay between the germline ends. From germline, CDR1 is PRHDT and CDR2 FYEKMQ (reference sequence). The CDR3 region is CASSLGSSQPQHF. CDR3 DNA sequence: TGTGCCAGCAGCTTAGGATCGTCGCAGCCCCAGCATTTT.

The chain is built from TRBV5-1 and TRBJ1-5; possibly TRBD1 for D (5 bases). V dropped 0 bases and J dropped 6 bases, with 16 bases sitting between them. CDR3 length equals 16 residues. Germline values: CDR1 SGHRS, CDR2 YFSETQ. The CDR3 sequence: CASSLEGAAQGQPQHF. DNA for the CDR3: TGCGCCAGCAGCTTGGAAGGGGCAGCACAAGGTCAGCCCCAGCATTTT.

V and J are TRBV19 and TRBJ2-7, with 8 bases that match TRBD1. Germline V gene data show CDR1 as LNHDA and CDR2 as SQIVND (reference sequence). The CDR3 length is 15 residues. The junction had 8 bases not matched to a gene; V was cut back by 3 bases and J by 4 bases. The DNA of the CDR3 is TGTGCCAGTAGTATCACCGGGACAGGACGATACGAGCAGTACTTC. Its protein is CASSITGTGRYEQYF.

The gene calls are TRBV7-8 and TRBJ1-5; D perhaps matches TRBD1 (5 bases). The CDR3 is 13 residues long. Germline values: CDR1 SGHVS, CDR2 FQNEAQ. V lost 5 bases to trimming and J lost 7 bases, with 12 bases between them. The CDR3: CASSLWGEQPQHF. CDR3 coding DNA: TGTGCCAGCAGCCTGTGGGGGGAGCAGCCCCAGCATTTT.

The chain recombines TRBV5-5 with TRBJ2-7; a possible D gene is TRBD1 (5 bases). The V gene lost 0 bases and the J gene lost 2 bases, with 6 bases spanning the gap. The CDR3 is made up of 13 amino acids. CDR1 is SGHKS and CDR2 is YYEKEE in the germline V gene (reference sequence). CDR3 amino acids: CASSLDRTYEQYF. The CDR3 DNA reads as TGTGCCAGCAGCTTGGACAGGACCTACGAGCAGTACTTC.

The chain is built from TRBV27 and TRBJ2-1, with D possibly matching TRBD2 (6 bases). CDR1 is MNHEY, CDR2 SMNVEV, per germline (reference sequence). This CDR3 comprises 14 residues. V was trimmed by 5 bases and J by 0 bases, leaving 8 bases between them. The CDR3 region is CASSTTSSYNEQFF. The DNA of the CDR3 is TGTGCCAGCAGTACGACTAGCTCCTACAATGAGCAGTTCTTC.

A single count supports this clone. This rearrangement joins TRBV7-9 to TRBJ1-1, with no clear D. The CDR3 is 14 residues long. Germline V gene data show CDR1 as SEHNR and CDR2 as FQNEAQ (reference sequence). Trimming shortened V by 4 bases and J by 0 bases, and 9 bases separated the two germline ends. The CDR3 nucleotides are TGTGCCAGCAGCTACAGTGCCATGAACACTGAAGCTTTCTTT. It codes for CASSYSAMNTEAFF.

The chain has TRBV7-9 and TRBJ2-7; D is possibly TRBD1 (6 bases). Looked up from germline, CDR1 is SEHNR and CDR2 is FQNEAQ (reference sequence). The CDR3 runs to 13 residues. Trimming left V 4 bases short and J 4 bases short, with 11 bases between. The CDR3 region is CASSSSQGYEQYF. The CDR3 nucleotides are TGTGCCAGCAGCTCCTCACAGGGTTACGAGCAGTACTTC.

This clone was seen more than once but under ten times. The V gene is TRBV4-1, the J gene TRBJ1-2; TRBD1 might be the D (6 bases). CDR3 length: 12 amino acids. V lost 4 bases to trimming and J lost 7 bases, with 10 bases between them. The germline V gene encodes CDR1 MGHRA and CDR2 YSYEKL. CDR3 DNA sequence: TGCGCCAGCAGCCTTACAGGGTTTGGCTACACCTTC. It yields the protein CASSLTGFGYTF.

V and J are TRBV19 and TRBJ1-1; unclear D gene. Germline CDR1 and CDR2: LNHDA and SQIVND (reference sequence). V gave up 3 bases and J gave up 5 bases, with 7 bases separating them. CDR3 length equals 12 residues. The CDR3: CASSITGTEAFF. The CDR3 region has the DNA TGTGCCAGTAGTATTACGGGTACTGAAGCTTTCTTT.

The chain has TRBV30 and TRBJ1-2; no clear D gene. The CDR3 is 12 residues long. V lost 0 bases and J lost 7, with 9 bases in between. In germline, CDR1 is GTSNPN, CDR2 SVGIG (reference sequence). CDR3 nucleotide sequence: TGTGCCTGGAGTGTCCCGGGTTCTGGCTACACCTTC. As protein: CAWSVPGSGYTF.

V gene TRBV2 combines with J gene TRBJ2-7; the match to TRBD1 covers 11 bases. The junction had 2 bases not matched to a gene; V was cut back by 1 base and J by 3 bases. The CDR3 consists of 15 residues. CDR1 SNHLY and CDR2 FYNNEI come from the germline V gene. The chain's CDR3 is CASSEGTGGFYEQYF. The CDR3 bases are TGTGCCAGCAGTGAAGGGACAGGGGGCTTCTACGAGCAGTACTTC.

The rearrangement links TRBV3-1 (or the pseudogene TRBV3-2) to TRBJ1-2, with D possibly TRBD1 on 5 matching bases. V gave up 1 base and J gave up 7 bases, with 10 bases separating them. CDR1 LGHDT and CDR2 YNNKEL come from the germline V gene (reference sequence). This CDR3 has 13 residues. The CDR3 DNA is TGTGCCAGCAGCCAAGGCGGGGGAGGTGGCTACACCTTC. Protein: CASSQGGGGGYTF.

The CDR3 DNA reads TGTGCCAGCAGCTTTTTGAGCGGGGTAAACACAGATACGCAGTATTTT. It encodes CASSFLSGVNTDTQYF. V usage is TRBV9 and J usage is TRBJ2-3; 7 bases fit TRBD2. From germline, CDR1 is SGDLS and CDR2 YYNGEE. The V segment lost 4 bases and the J segment 2 bases; nucleotides outside the gene matches: 10. The CDR3 runs to 16 residues.

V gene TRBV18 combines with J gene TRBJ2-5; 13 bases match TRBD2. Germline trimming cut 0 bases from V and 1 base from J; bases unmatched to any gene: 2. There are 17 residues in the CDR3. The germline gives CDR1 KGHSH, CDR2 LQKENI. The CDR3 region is CASSPPRTSGGQETQYF. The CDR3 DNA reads TGTGCCAGCTCACCACCGAGGACTAGCGGGGGCCAAGAGACCCAGTACTTC. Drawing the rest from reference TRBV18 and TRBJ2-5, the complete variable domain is NAGVMQNPRHLVRRRGQEARLRCSPMKGHSHVYWYRQLPEEGLKFMVYLQKENIIDESGMPKERFSAEFPKEGPSILRIQQVVRGDSAAYFCASSPPRTSGGQETQYFGPGTRLLVL.